This entry concerns a single T cell receptor beta chain. What it binds is not known. The PCR employed 60 Vbeta primers together with 13 Jbeta primers. Clones were sequenced by immunoSEQ multiplex PCR, and TCRdb holds only the in-frame ones, with some missing. The data show some 94,000 clones, about two thirds seen once. V lost 4 bases to trimming and J lost 6 bases; unmatched junction nucleotides: 5. This CDR3 spans 13 amino acids. Germline V lookup: CDR1 SQVTM, CDR2 ANQGSEA. The data derive from a study of cytomegalovirus exposure and HLA in healthy donors. Findings and limits, study-wide: In a later analysis, across HLA loci, associated TCR counts were highest for DRB1, lowest for HLA-C. A missense variant in DCLRE1C was later tied to TCR beta V- and J-gene trimming.

The sample was PBMCs. This TCR came from a man between 45 and 60 years old in good health and CMV-seronegative. This chain links TRBV29-1 with TRBJ1-4, with 7 nucleotides matching TRBD1. The DNA of the CDR3 is TGCAGCGTTGCAGGGGGGTCGGATGAAAAACTGTTTTTT. It encodes CSVAGGSDEKLFF.